A selection of T cell receptor beta chains follows, all from one sample in a study of cytomegalovirus exposure and HLA in healthy donors. The assay was immunoSEQ multiplex PCR, and TCRdb's table has in-frame clones only and misses some. The table includes approximately 170,000 clones, around 68% detected once. The sequenced sample consisted of PBMCs. Receptors originate from a man aged 35-49 years in good health and CMV-seronegative. The CDR3 runs from the conserved cysteine through the conserved F or W. A D gene is named only where the DNA matches it firmly. Clone size appears in some rows only: once, few, many, or a class for an expanded clone.

size,D,J,V,DNA,CDR3
-,-,TRBJ1-3,TRBV30,TGTGCCGGGGGCCCTGGAAACACCATATATTTT,CAGGPGNTIYF
-,-,TRBJ2-3,TRBV27,TGTGCCAGCAGTTTAAGGTCGATCCAGTCGGTACAGGCAGATACGCAGTATTTT,CASSLRSIQSVQADTQYF
-,TRBD1,TRBJ1-2,TRBV6-5,TGTGCCAGCAGAGACACAGGGGGGCCTAACTATGGCTACACCTTC,CASRDTGGPNYGYTF
-,-,TRBJ1-2,TRBV30,TGTGCCTGGAGTGTTTCCCGTTTCGGCTACACCTTC,CAWSVSRFGYTF
-,TRBD2,TRBJ2-3,TRBV4-3,TGCGCCAGCAGGAATAGCGGGAGTTACGTAGATACGCAGTATTTT,CASRNSGSYVDTQYF
-,TRBD1,TRBJ2-2,TRBV19,TGTGCCAGCCGGGACAGGGTGTTTGGCGGGGAGCTGTTTTTT,CASRDRVFGGELFF
few,TRBD2,TRBJ2-1,TRBV9,TGTGCCAGCAGCGGCCTTAGCGGGAGGGATTACAATGAGCAGTTCTTC,CASSGLSGRDYNEQFF
-,TRBD2,TRBJ2-7,TRBV29-1,TGCAGCGCCCTGGGACTAGCGGGAGATGAGCAGTACTTC,CSALGLAGDEQYF
-,-,TRBJ2-7,TRBV5-4,TGTGCCAGCAGCTTGGGGCAGGGTGGCGAGCAGTACTTC,CASSLGQGGEQYF
-,TRBD2,TRBJ2-7,TRBV7-9,TGTGCCAGCAGCGCCGTACTAGCGTCGGCAGAGCAGTACTTC,CASSAVLASAEQYF
-,TRBD2,TRBJ2-1,TRBV11-2,TGTGCCAGCAGCCCTACGGGACTAAATTACAATGAGCAGTTCTTC,CASSPTGLNYNEQFF
-,-,TRBJ2-7,TRBV5-1,TGCGCCAGCAGCCCCGACGCAGGGGGAGGTGAGCAGTACTTC,CASSPDAGGGEQYF
-,-,TRBJ1-6,TRBV6-5,TGTGCCAGCAGATCCGGAGTCCTTAATTCACCCCTCCACTTT,CASRSGVLNSPLHF
-,-,TRBJ2-3,TRBV10-2,TGCGCCAGCATGAGGGAGACAGATACGCAGTATTTT,CASMRETDTQYF
-,-,TRBJ1-1,TRBV19,TGTGCCAGTAGTATACCCTCCGCTGAAGCTTTCTTT,CASSIPSAEAFF
-,-,TRBJ1-1,TRBV4-3,TGCGCCAGCAGCCAAGATCTTAACACTGAAGCTTTCTTT,CASSQDLNTEAFF
few,TRBD1,TRBJ1-2,TRBV28,TGTGCCAGCAGTGAACAAAACAGGGGGGTACGCTTC,CASSEQNRGVRF
-,TRBD1,TRBJ1-2,TRBV6-5,TGTGCCAGCAGTTCGGAACAATTGGGACAGAGTGGCTACACCTTC,CASSSEQLGQSGYTF
-,-,TRBJ1-1,TRBV6-5,TGTGCCAGCAGTTCCATTGGGGGGGGGATGAACACTGAAGCTTTCTTT,CASSSIGGGMNTEAFF
few,TRBD1,TRBJ1-6,TRBV6-5,TGTGCCAGCAGTTACGACAGGGGCATGGCTAATTCACCCCTCCACTTT,CASSYDRGMANSPLHF
-,TRBD2,TRBJ2-3,TRBV5-6,TGTGCCAGCTCCACCCGGGGGGGCCCCTCGGATACGCAGTATTTT,CASSTRGGPSDTQYF
-,-,TRBJ1-1,TRBV2,TGTGCCAGCAGAAAAGAAGGGGGTACGGGACTGAACACTGAAGCTTTCTTT,CASRKEGGTGLNTEAFF
few,-,TRBJ2-7,TRBV27,TGTGCCAGCAGTTCCACGCGTCGAGACTACGAGCAGTACTTC,CASSSTRRDYEQYF
-,-,TRBJ2-5,TRBV5-4,TGTGCCAGCAGCTTGGCCGGGGAGACCCAGTACTTC,CASSLAGETQYF
-,TRBD2,TRBJ2-3,TRBV7-9,TGTGCCAGTAGCGAAGGACTAGTCAACACAGATACGCAGTATTTT,CASSEGLVNTDTQYF
-,TRBD1,TRBJ1-1,TRBV5-1,TGCGCCAGCAGCTTACGGACAGGGATGAACACTGAAGCTTTCTTT,CASSLRTGMNTEAFF
few,TRBD1,TRBJ2-7,TRBV6-4,TGTGCCAGCAGTGCCGGAGACAGGGGCTACGAGCAGTACTTC,CASSAGDRGYEQYF
few,-,TRBJ1-2,TRBV19,TGTGCCAGTAGTACGAACAGGGAGTCCGGATATGGCTACACCTTC,CASSTNRESGYGYTF
few,TRBD1,TRBJ2-5,TRBV18,TGTGCCAGCTCACCGGCGGCAGGGGGCGAGACCCAGTACTTC,CASSPAAGGETQYF
once,TRBD2,TRBJ2-2,TRBV7-2,TGTGCCAGCAGGACTAGCGGGGGACGCGCGAACACCGGGGAGCTGTTTTTT,CASRTSGGRANTGELFF
-,-,TRBJ2-7,TRBV6-6,TGTGCCAGCACGCCGAACAGAGTTTCCTACGAGCAGTACTTC,CASTPNRVSYEQYF
-,TRBD1,TRBJ1-4,TRBV7-8,TGTGCCAGCAGCTTAAAGGGGCCGGGACAGGAGAATGAAAAACTGTTTTTT,CASSLKGPGQENEKLFF
-,TRBD2,TRBJ2-1,TRBV27,TGTGCCAGCAGTTCCACCTCAAGAGCGGGGAACCCCAGGTCCTACAATGAGCAGTTCTTC,CASSSTSRAGNPRSYNEQFF
-,TRBD2,TRBJ2-1,TRBV5-1,TGCGCCAGCAGCTCACTAGCGGGAGGAAATTACAATGAGCAGTTCTTC,CASSSLAGGNYNEQFF
-,TRBD1,TRBJ2-7,TRBV9,TGTGCCAGCAGCCTATCTTCCGGGACAGGGGGACTGTACTTC,CASSLSSGTGGLYF
-,-,TRBJ1-4,TRBV27,TGTGCCAGCAGTTTATTCGGGGGGCTAGATGAAAAACTGTTTTTT,CASSLFGGLDEKLFF
-,-,TRBJ2-7,TRBV7-9,TGTGCCAGCAGCTTAACCGGGGACTACGAGCAGTACTTC,CASSLTGDYEQYF
-,TRBD1,TRBJ1-1,TRBV18,TGTGCCAGCTCACGGGACAGGGGTATCACTGAAGCTTTCTTT,CASSRDRGITEAFF
-,TRBD1,TRBJ2-2,TRBV27,TGTGCCAGCAAAAAAGAAGGGGGCAACACCGGGGAGCTGTTTTTT,CASKKEGGNTGELFF
few,-,TRBJ1-1,TRBV11-2,TGTGCCAGCACCATCCGGGGGAACACTGAAGCTTTCTTT,CASTIRGNTEAFF
-,-,TRBJ2-2,TRBV29-1,TGCAGCGTGGTCACAGGTGCCGCCGGGGAGCTGTTTTTT,CSVVTGAAGELFF
once,-,TRBJ2-1,TRBV4-1,TGCGCCAGCAGCCAAGTCCCGCCAAGCAGGGGGGAATACTCCAATGAGCAGTTCTTC,CASSQVPPSRGEYSNEQFF
-,TRBD2,TRBJ2-3,TRBV7-2,TGTGCCAGCAGCTTAGCGGCGGGGGGGTTGGATACGCAGTATTTT,CASSLAAGGLDTQYF
-,-,TRBJ1-2,TRBV5-4,TGTGCCAGCAGCTCGGGCAGGGAAGCTAACTATGGCTACACCTTC,CASSSGREANYGYTF
-,-,TRBJ1-5,TRBV5-1,TGCGCCAGCCCCGACAGCCCTGAAGATCAGCCCCAGCATTTT,CASPDSPEDQPQHF